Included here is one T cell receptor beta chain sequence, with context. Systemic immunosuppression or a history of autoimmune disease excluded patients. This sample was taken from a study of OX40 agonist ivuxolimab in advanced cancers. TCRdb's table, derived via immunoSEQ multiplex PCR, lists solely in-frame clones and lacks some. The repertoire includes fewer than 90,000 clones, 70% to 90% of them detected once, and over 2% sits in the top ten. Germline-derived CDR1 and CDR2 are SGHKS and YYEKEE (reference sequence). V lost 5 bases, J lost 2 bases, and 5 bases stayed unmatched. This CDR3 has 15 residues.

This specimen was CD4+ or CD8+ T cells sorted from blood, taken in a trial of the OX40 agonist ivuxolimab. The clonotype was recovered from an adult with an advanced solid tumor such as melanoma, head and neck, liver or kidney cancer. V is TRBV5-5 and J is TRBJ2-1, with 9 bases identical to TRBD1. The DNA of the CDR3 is TGTGCCAGCAGACGGGACAGGGTTACCTACAATGAGCAGTTCTTC. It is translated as CASRRDRVTYNEQFF.